Here is one T cell receptor (beta chain) with its context. From germline, CDR1 is KGHSH and CDR2 LQKENI. V lost 5 bases and J lost 2; bases outside the gene matches: 3. The CDR3 runs to 14 residues. This entry belongs to a study of T cell changes during pregnancy in multiple sclerosis. Sequenced by immunoSEQ multiplex PCR; TCRdb stores in-frame clones only, minus some. The sample comprises 83,000 or so clones, 85% to 95% of which are singletons, and less than 2% rests with the top ten. The sequence was obtained from a female donor in good health, enrolled as a control in a pregnancy study. Sequenced here: peripheral blood, sampled after pregnancy. The genes are TRBV18 and TRBJ1-5, with 7 bases lining up with TRBD1. CDR3 DNA: TGTGCCAGCTCAACAGGGGTGCGCAATCAGCCCCAGCATTTT. Encoded protein: CASSTGVRNQPQHF.